The T cell receptor beta chain under discussion was sequenced for a study of T cell responses to AZD1222 COVID-19 vaccine. The repertoire was sequenced with immunoSEQ multiplex PCR; TCRdb's copy has only in-frame clones and lacks some. This sample has about 140,000 clones, with over 90% found just once. This CDR3 contains 13 residues. From germline, CDR1 is SGHTA and CDR2 FQGNSA. V lost 1 base and J 3 bases, leaving 6 bases between the germline ends. With respect to this clone: Other DNA sequences from this sample encode an identical CDR3 as well.

This sequence joins TRBV7-2 and TRBJ1-1; D is possibly TRBD1 (5 bases). This specimen was peripheral blood, taken on day 0 of AZD1222 vaccination. The receptor was isolated from an adult in good health. CDR3: CASSLVGDTEAFF. CDR3 coding DNA: TGTGCCAGCAGCTTAGTGGGGGACACTGAAGCTTTCTTT. Using reference TRBV7-2 and TRBJ1-1 for the parts outside the CDR3, the full variable domain is GAGVSQSPSNKVTEKGKDVELRCDPISGHTALYWYRQSLGQGLEFLIYFQGNSAPDKSGLPSDRFSAERTGGSVSTLTIQRTQQEDSAVYLCASSLVGDTEAFFGQGTRLTVV.